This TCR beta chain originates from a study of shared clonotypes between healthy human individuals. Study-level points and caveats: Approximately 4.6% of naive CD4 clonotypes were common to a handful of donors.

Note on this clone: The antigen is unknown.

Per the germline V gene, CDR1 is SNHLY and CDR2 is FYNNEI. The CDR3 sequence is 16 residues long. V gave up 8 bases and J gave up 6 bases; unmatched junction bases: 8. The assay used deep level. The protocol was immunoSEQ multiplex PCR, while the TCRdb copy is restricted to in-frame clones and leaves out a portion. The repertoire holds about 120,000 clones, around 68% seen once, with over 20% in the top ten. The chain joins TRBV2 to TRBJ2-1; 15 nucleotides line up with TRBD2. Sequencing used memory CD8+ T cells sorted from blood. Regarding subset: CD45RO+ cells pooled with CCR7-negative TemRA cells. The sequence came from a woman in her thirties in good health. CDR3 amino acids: CASGLAGGPMRNEQFF. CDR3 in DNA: TGTGCCAGCGGACTAGCGGGAGGGCCGATGCGCAATGAGCAGTTCTTC.